This T cell receptor (beta chain) was sequenced in a study of blood T cell repertoires in COVID-19. Study details: Italy, Spain and the United States were the sources of the convalescent and acute COVID-19 samples. T cells, B-cell-depleted T cells, or PBMCs provided the cDNA or gDNA that served as material.

Per the original methods: Amplified reference gene primers provided the basis for estimating nucleated cell counts. The method was immunoSEQ multiplex PCR; TCRdb's version includes in-frame clones alone and lacks a portion of them. The V and J calls and clone size come from that table; D and trimming were worked out from the DNA. The sample includes over 95,000 clones, roughly 80% of them seen just once. The source material was peripheral blood. The source is a man between 45 and 60 years old with acute or convalescent COVID-19.

CDR3 in DNA: TGTGCCACCAGCCCCAGATACGGTTCCGCGGAAAGCTACACCTTC. Its protein is CATSPRYGSAESYTF. The genes are TRBV15 and TRBJ1-2; the D is unclear. V shed 5 bases and J shed 9 bases, with 22 bases lying between them. This CDR3 is 15 amino acids long. Germline V lookup: CDR1 LNHNV, CDR2 YYDKDF (reference sequence).